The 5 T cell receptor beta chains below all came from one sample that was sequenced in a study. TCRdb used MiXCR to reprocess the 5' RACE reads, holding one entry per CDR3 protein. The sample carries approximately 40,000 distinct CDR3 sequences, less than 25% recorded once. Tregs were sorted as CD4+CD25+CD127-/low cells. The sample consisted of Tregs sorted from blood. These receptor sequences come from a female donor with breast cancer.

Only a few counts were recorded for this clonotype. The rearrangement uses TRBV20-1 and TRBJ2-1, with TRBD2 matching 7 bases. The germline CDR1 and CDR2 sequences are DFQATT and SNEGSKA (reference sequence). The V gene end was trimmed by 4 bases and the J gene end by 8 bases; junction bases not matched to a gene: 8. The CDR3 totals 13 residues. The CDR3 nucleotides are TGCAGTGCTATGCGGCGGGAGTCTGATGAGCAGTTCTTC. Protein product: CSAMRRESDEQFF.

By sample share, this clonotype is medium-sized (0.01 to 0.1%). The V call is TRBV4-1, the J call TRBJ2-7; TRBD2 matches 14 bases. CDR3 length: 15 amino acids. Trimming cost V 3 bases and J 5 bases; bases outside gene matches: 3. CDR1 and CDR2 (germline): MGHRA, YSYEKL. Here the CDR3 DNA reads TGCGCCAGCAGCCAGGGACTAGCGGGAGTGAACGAGCAGTACTTC. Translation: CASSQGLAGVNEQYF.

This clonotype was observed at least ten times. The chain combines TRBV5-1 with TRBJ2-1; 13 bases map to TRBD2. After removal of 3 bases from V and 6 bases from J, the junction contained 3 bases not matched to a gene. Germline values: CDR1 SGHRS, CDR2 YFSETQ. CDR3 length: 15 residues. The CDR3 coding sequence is TGCGCCAGCAGCTCCACTAGCGGGAGGGCCAATGAGCAGTTCTTC. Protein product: CASSSTSGRANEQFF. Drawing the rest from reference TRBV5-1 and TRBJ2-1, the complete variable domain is KAGVTQTPRYLIKTRGQQVTLSCSPISGHRSVSWYQQTPGQGLQFLFEYFSETQRNKGNFPGRFSGRQFSNSRSEMNVSTLELGDSALYLCASSSTSGRANEQFFGPGTRLTVL.

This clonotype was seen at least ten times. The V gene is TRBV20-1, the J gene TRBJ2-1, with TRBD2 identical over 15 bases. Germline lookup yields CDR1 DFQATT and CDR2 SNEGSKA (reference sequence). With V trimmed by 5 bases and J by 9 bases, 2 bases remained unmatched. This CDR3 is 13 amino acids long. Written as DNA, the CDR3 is TGCAGTGCTGCGGGACTAGCGGGAGGTGAGCAGTTCTTC. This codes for CSAAGLAGGEQFF.

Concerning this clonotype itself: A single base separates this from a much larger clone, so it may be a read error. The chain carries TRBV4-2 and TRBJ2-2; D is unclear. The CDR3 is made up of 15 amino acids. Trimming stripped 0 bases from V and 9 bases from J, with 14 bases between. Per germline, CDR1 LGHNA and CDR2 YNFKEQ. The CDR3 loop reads CASSQDLSGPRELFF. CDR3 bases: TGTGCCAGCAGCCAAGATTTATCCGGGCCCCGGGAGCTGTTTTTT.